This TCR beta chain was profiled in a study of blood T cell repertoires in COVID-19. Study-level background: Both acute and convalescent COVID-19 samples were obtained from the United States, Italy and Spain.

The CDR3 length is 14 residues. Trimming removed 4 bases from V and 9 bases from J, with 16 bases in between. Looked up from germline, CDR1 is MNHEY and CDR2 is SMNVEV (reference sequence). In this sample, this clone turned up once. As originally analysed: Quantification of nucleated cells was approximated via reference gene primer amplification. Sequenced by immunoSEQ multiplex PCR; TCRdb stores in-frame clones only, minus some. V and J calls and clone size are copied from that table; D and trimming were computed from the DNA. Of around 140,000 clones listed, around 83% are singletons. The chain recombines TRBV27 with TRBJ2-1; the D gene is possibly TRBD2 (5 bases). Sequencing was carried out using peripheral blood. This clonotype was obtained from a man aged 60-69 years with active or convalescent COVID-19. The CDR3 sequence: CASSSAPNEGEQFF. The DNA for the CDR3 is TGTGCCAGCAGTTCCGCACCGAATGAGGGTGAGCAGTTCTTC.